Listed below are T cell receptor beta chains from one sample, sequenced in a study of CD8 T cells in ankylosing spondylitis. TCRdb reanalysed the 5' RACE reads using MiXCR and keeps one entry per CDR3 protein. The data hold approximately 200,000 distinct CDR3 sequences, with around 13% observed a single time. The sequenced material came from blood, either unsorted or a sorted T cell fraction (not recorded which). These receptors all stem from a male donor with ankylosing spondylitis or in good health (not recorded which). Both conserved end residues are part of each CDR3. The order of the fields is CDR3 protein, CDR3 DNA, clone size, D gene, V gene, CDR3 length, J gene. D genes are given only for firm matches. Expanded clones get a size class; other rows say once, few or many, or leave the size out.

CASSPKFQETQYF	TGTGCCAGCAGCCCGAAGTTCCAAGAGACCCAGTACTTC	-	-	TRBV11-2	13	TRBJ2-5
CASSQGRIGNTIYF	TGTGCCAGCAGCCAGGGAAGAATCGGAAACACCATATATTTT	-	-	TRBV3-1	14	TRBJ1-3
CASSLVLARSSYNEQFF	TGTGCCAGCAGCTTGGTTCTAGCCCGAAGCTCCTACAATGAGCAGTTCTTC	few	-	TRBV5-5	17	TRBJ2-1
CASSSWDRGNEKLFF	TGTGCCAGCAGCTCTTGGGACAGGGGGAATGAAAAACTGTTTTTT	few	TRBD1	TRBV13	15	TRBJ1-4
CASSVRVYNEQFF	TGTGCCAGCTCAGTCCGTGTCTACAATGAGCAGTTCTTC	-	-	TRBV18	13	TRBJ2-1
CATSRTGGMPDTQYF	TGTGCCACCAGCAGAACAGGGGGCATGCCAGATACGCAGTATTTT	few	TRBD1	TRBV15	15	TRBJ2-3
CSVEDWGDRGYEQYF	TGCAGCGTTGAAGATTGGGGGGACAGGGGCTACGAGCAGTACTTC	few	TRBD1	TRBV29-1	15	TRBJ2-7
CASSNTSSYNEQFF	TGTGCCAGCAGTAACACGAGCTCCTACAATGAGCAGTTCTTC	few	-	TRBV27	14	TRBJ2-1
CAASEGGEPSSSTF	TGTGCCGCCTCGGAAGGGGGGGAACCCTCATCGTCGACCTTC	few	-	TRBV15	14	TRBJ1-2
CASSVRQGLDSGNTIYF	TGTGCCAGCAGCGTACGACAGGGACTGGACTCTGGAAACACCATATATTTT	-	TRBD1	TRBV9	17	TRBJ1-3
CASSLPLPREGTYNEQFF	TGTGCCAGCAGCTTACCTCTCCCGCGGGAGGGCACCTACAATGAGCAGTTCTTC	-	TRBD2	TRBV11-1	18	TRBJ2-1
CASSAGQGALGVEQYF	TGTGCCAGCAGCGCTGGTCAGGGGGCGCTGGGTGTCGAGCAGTACTTC	-	TRBD1	TRBV3-1	16	TRBJ2-7
CASSIWGTEAFF	TGTGCCAGTAGTATCTGGGGAACTGAAGCTTTCTTT	few	-	TRBV19	12	TRBJ1-1
CASSHRAGVATEAFF	TGCGCCAGCAGCCATAGGGCAGGGGTGGCCACTGAAGCTTTCTTT	few	-	TRBV4-1	15	TRBJ1-1
CSARTGIYNEQFF	TGCAGCGCCAGGACGGGGATCTACAATGAGCAGTTCTTC	-	-	TRBV29-1	13	TRBJ2-1
CASTSSGDTYEQYF	TGTGCCAGCACCTCCTCCGGGGACACCTACGAGCAGTACTTC	few	-	TRBV27	14	TRBJ2-7
CAISQAGLNTGELFF	TGTGCCATCAGCCAAGCGGGCTTGAACACCGGGGAGCTGTTTTTT	few	-	TRBV10-3	15	TRBJ2-2
CASAYNRGGTEAFF	TGCGCCAGCGCGTACAACAGGGGAGGAACTGAAGCTTTCTTT	-	TRBD1	TRBV5-1	14	TRBJ1-1
CSARDGSYEQYF	TGCAGTGCTAGAGATGGGTCCTACGAGCAGTATTTC	-	-	TRBV20-1	12	TRBJ2-7
CASSQVEGGATDTQYF	TGCGCCAGCAGCCAAGTGGAGGGTGGGGCAACGGATACGCAGTATTTT	-	-	TRBV4-1	16	TRBJ2-3
CASSPTVASGNTIYF	TGTGCCAGCAGCCCCACCGTAGCATCTGGAAACACCATATATTTT	-	-	TRBV9	15	TRBJ1-3
CASREGTGYETQYF	TGTGCCAGCAGAGAGGGTACAGGGTATGAGACCCAGTACTTC	-	-	TRBV7-2	14	TRBJ2-5
CASSPPGTRVNSEAFF	TGCGCCAGCAGCCCACCCGGGACACGGGTAAACTCTGAAGCTTTCTTT	few	-	TRBV5-1	16	TRBJ1-1
CASSNGTGGAISNQPQHF	TGTGCCAGCAGCAATGGGACGGGCGGCGCCATCAGCAATCAGCCCCAGCATTTT	few	-	TRBV7-8	18	TRBJ1-5
CASTLDRDVGQPQHF	TGTGCCAGCACCTTGGACAGGGACGTAGGTCAGCCCCAGCATTTT	few	TRBD1	TRBV12-3/TRBV12-4	15	TRBJ1-5
CATKRGYNEQFF	TGTGCCACGAAGCGGGGCTACAATGAGCAGTTCTTC	many	TRBD2	TRBV12-3/TRBV12-4	12	TRBJ2-1
CSATRQGLYNSPLHF	TGCAGTGCTACTAGACAGGGCCTTTATAATTCACCCCTCCACTTT	-	TRBD1	TRBV20-1	15	TRBJ1-6
CASSPTADSPLHF	TGCGCCAGCAGCCCTACCGCGGATTCACCCCTCCACTTT	few	-	TRBV4-1	13	TRBJ1-6
CASSQAEGGQYF	TGTGCCAGCAGCCAAGCGGAAGGGGGGCAGTACTTC	few	-	TRBV14	12	TRBJ2-7
CASSGASVGELFF	TGCGCCAGCAGTGGGGCCTCGGTGGGGGAGCTGTTTTTT	-	-	TRBV10-1	13	TRBJ2-2
CASSRLSYNEQFF	TGTGCCAGCAGCCGCCTGAGCTACAATGAGCAGTTCTTC	few	-	TRBV11-2	13	TRBJ2-1
CASSWEEGGRSDTQYF	TGTGCCAGCAGCTGGGAAGAAGGCGGGAGGTCAGATACGCAGTATTTT	many	TRBD2	TRBV5-5	16	TRBJ2-3
CSAILPGDRAGNTIYF	TGCAGTGCCATCCTACCAGGGGACAGGGCAGGGAACACCATATATTTT	few	TRBD1	TRBV20-1	16	TRBJ1-3
CAWISARGGYTF	TGTGCCTGGATTTCAGCCAGGGGTGGCTACACCTTC	-	-	TRBV30	12	TRBJ1-2
CASSETGRERYEQYF	TGTGCCAGCAGTGAAACAGGACGGGAGAGGTACGAGCAGTACTTC	few	-	TRBV6-1	15	TRBJ2-7
CASSYTDRGNTEAFF	TGTGCCAGCAGTTACACCGACAGGGGAAACACTGAAGCTTTCTTT	-	TRBD1	TRBV6-2/TRBV6-3	15	TRBJ1-1
CASSPQGLAGVLTYNEQFF	TGTGCCAGCAGTCCCCAGGGGCTAGCGGGAGTCTTGACCTACAATGAGCAGTTCTTC	few	TRBD2	TRBV6-1	19	TRBJ2-1
CSARDPSASGGLNEQFF	TGCAGTGCTAGAGATCCTTCAGCTAGCGGTGGTTTGAATGAGCAGTTCTTC	-	TRBD2	TRBV20-1	17	TRBJ2-1
CASSAPDRDTEAFF	TGTGCCAGCAGCGCCCCCGACAGGGACACTGAAGCTTTCTTT	few	TRBD1	TRBV7-9	14	TRBJ1-1
CASSQAGLSSYEQYF	TGTGCCAGCAGCCAAGCAGGATTGAGCTCCTACGAGCAGTACTTC	-	-	TRBV4-2	15	TRBJ2-7
CASSKPPPGSENTIYF	TGTGCCAGCAGCAAACCCCCCCCAGGGTCGGAAAACACCATATATTTT	many	-	TRBV21-1	16	TRBJ1-3
CSASRPETSGDIQYF	TGCAGTGCTAGCCGGCCGGAGACTAGCGGAGACATTCAGTACTTC	few	TRBD2	TRBV20-1	15	TRBJ2-4
CASSFRTGGVDEQYF	TGTGCCAGCAGTTTTCGAACAGGGGGCGTCGACGAGCAGTACTTC	many	TRBD1	TRBV6-5	15	TRBJ2-7
CSARDGYNEQFF	TGCAGTGCTAGAGATGGGTACAATGAGCAGTTCTTC	many	-	TRBV20-1	12	TRBJ2-1
CASSPIVYNSPLHF	TGCGCCAGCAGCCCCATCGTCTATAATTCACCCCTCCACTTT	once	-	TRBV4-1	14	TRBJ1-6
CASSHRSGQGTEAFF	TGTGCCAGCAGCCACAGATCAGGGCAGGGAACTGAAGCTTTCTTT	few	-	TRBV7-9	15	TRBJ1-1
CASSLDRESDTQYF	TGTGCCAGCAGTCTGGACAGGGAGTCAGATACGCAGTATTTT	-	TRBD1	TRBV12-3/TRBV12-4	14	TRBJ2-3
CASSHTPSGANEQFF	TGTGCCAGCAGCCATACTCCTAGCGGGGCCAATGAGCAGTTCTTC	-	TRBD2	TRBV3-1	15	TRBJ2-1
CAWSGGTGDYGYTF	TGTGCCTGGAGCGGAGGGACAGGGGACTATGGCTACACCTTC	few	TRBD1	TRBV30	14	TRBJ1-2
CASSDSPEREAFF	TGTGCCAGCAGTGACTCACCGGAGAGGGAAGCTTTCTTT	few	-	TRBV6-4	13	TRBJ1-1